A single sample is the source of the 6 T cell receptor beta chains below, sequenced in a study of human T cells and chemical hapten exposure (dated by TCRdb to the early 2020s). The time point label of this sample denotes: pre-sensitization, week 0. Read against the paper, the sample's treatment or condition label means: therapeutic diphenylcyclopropenone sensitization with weekly scalp DPC. The method was RACE. Instrument used: NextSeq 500. TCRdb's own reprocessing of the public reads used fastp at Q25 and MiXCR and kept productive beta chains. Rows matching on CDR3 protein sequence are summarized as one entry with the most common DNA and genes. The sample table shows more than 250,000 distinct CDR3 sequences, and approximately 7.5% are seen once. The ten largest clonotypes hold 1.2% of the sample. This sample comprised whole blood, obtained in connection with sensitization to the hapten diphenylcyclopropenone (DPC). The source is a man younger than 35 with alopecia areata. Some clones in this sample may be carry-over from other donors' samples.

This clonotype has only a few counts. V is TRBV3-1 and J is TRBJ2-1; TRBD1 matches 9 bases. Germline V lookup: CDR1 LGHDT, CDR2 YNNKEL (reference sequence). V gave up 7 bases and J gave up 9 bases; unmatched junction bases: 16. The CDR3 has 16 amino acids. The CDR3 sequence is CASNLMGGQGTSEQFF. CDR3 DNA sequence: TGTGCCAGCAACTTGATGGGGGGACAGGGTACCAGTGAGCAGTTCTTC.

This clonotype came up many times. V is TRBV4-3 and J is TRBJ1-2; the D is unclear. This CDR3 has 15 amino acids. Germline CDR1 reads LGHNA; CDR2 reads YSLEER. V was pared by 1 base and J by 0 bases, with 9 bases between. The CDR3 sequence: CASSQAVGANYGYTF. Here the CDR3 DNA reads TGCGCCAGCAGCCAAGCGGTCGGAGCTAACTATGGCTACACCTTC.

In this sample, this clonotype turned up a few times. This chain joins TRBV9 and TRBJ2-1; TRBD1 matches at 10 bases. The germline CDR1 and CDR2 sequences are SGDLS and YYNGEE. The CDR3 spans 15 residues. V was pared by 3 bases and J by 8 bases, with 8 bases of the junction left unmatched. This CDR3 reads CASSETGGGMDEQFF. As DNA, the CDR3 is TGTGCCAGCAGCGAGACAGGGGGCGGAATGGATGAGCAGTTCTTC.

The rearrangement joins TRBV7-3 to TRBJ1-1, with TRBD1 as a possible D gene (6 bases). Germline V CDR1 and CDR2: SGHTA, FQGTGA. The CDR3 contains 14 residues. The V and J ends lost 3 bases and 0 bases respectively, with 8 bases between them. The CDR3 region is CASSFEGVNTEAFF. The DNA of the CDR3 is TGTGCCAGCAGCTTTGAGGGGGTGAACACTGAAGCTTTCTTT.

This clonotype appeared many times. The chain employs TRBV7-3 and TRBJ2-3; D unresolved. This CDR3 is built from 12 residues. V lost 1 base and J 9 bases, leaving 8 bases between the germline ends. CDR1 and CDR2 (germline): SGHTA, FQGTGA. The CDR3 sequence is CASSLKGRTQYF. In DNA, the CDR3 is TGTGCCAGCAGCTTAAAGGGAAGGACGCAGTATTTT.

The genes are TRBV12-3 or TRBV12-4 and TRBJ1-6; D not certain. This CDR3 contains 14 residues. Deletions cut 6 bases from V and 9 bases from J, with 15 bases between. CDR3 in amino acids: CASSPNLRSSPLHF. The CDR3 DNA reads as TGTGCCAGCAGCCCTAACCTTCGGAGTTCACCCCTCCACTTT.